These 12 T cell receptor beta chains came from one sample sequenced in a study of shared clonotypes between healthy human individuals. Profiling relied on immunoSEQ multiplex PCR, and the TCRdb table lists in-frame clones only, not all of them. Of 2 million to 2.5 million clones in the sample, about 90% were seen once. The sample was naive CD4+ T cells from PBMCs. Subset given: CD45RA+ positively selected. The receptor set was obtained from a man between 18 and 35 years old in good health. Some clones in this sample may be carry-over from other donors' samples.

This clone has only one observation. The chain recombines TRBV4-1 with TRBJ2-2, with D possibly matching TRBD1 (6 bases). The germline V gene encodes CDR1 MGHRA and CDR2 YSYEKL. CDR3 length equals 18 residues. V was cut by 2 bases and J by 2 bases, with 18 bases left in between. CDR3 residues: CASSQHPGTLVNTGELFF. The CDR3 nucleotides read TGCGCCAGCAGCCAACATCCTGGGACATTGGTAAACACCGGGGAGCTGTTTTTT.

The chain employs TRBV6-6 and TRBJ2-3; no clear D gene. The germline V gene encodes CDR1 MNHNY and CDR2 SVGAGI (reference sequence). Trimming took 8 bases from V and 1 from J, leaving 13 bases between them. There are 14 residues in the CDR3. This CDR3 is CASVREYGTDTQYF. The CDR3 coding sequence is TGTGCCAGCGTCCGTGAGTATGGCACAGATACGCAGTATTTT.

The chain couples TRBV5-1 to TRBJ2-5, with TRBD1 matching over 10 bases. CDR3 size: 14 residues. J was trimmed by 3 bases and V by 7 bases; bases with no gene match: 6. Germline loops: CDR1 SGHRS, CDR2 YFSETQ. CDR3 residues: CASQTGTGEETQYF. The CDR3 DNA sequence: TGCGCCAGCCAAACCGGGACAGGGGAAGAGACCCAGTACTTC.

This clone has just one count. This rearrangement joins TRBV6-1 to TRBJ1-5, with a possible D match to TRBD1 (6 bases). This CDR3 spans 15 amino acids. The V end lost 3 bases, the J end lost 3 bases, and 12 bases lay between the germline ends. Germline assignment: CDR1 MNHNS and CDR2 SASEGT. Here the CDR3 DNA reads TGTGCCAGCAGTGACGTGCGGGGGCCCAATCAGCCCCAGCATTTT. Protein product: CASSDVRGPNQPQHF.

The chain joins TRBV10-3 to TRBJ2-1; D is ambiguous. The germline V and J ends were trimmed by 4 bases and 9 bases, with 13 bases remaining between them. Germline CDR1 ENHRY, CDR2 SYGVKD. The CDR3 sequence is 13 residues long. CDR3 nucleotides: TGTGCCATCAGTGGGAAATCCGCAGGTGAGCAGTTCTTC. Amino acids: CAISGKSAGEQFF.

Note on this clone: Other DNA sequences in the sample encode the same CDR3. The chain carries TRBV7-9 and TRBJ1-4; D gene ambiguous. The CDR3 loop spans 12 amino acids. V gave up 4 bases and J gave up 4 bases, with 4 bases separating them. From germline, CDR1 is SEHNR and CDR2 FQNEAQ (reference sequence). The CDR3 bases are TGTGCCAGCAGCTCCTATAATGAAAAACTGTTTTTT. Its translation is CASSSYNEKLFF.

The CDR3 spells CASSLAWDTIYF. In DNA, the CDR3 is TGTGCCAGCAGCTTGGCCTGGGACACCATATATTTT. This sequence joins TRBV5-5 and TRBJ1-3; D is uncertain. The germline gives CDR1 SGHKS, CDR2 YYEKEE (reference sequence). This CDR3 is 12 amino acids long. The V gene lost 0 bases and the J gene lost 8 bases, with 6 bases spanning the gap. The full variable domain, rest sourced from reference TRBV5-5 and TRBJ1-3, is DAGVTQSPTHLIKTRGQQVTLRCSPISGHKSVSWYQQVLGQGPQFIFQYYEKEERGRGNFPDRFSARQFPNYSSELNVNALLLGDSALYLCASSLAWDTIYFGEGSWLTVV.

The rearrangement uses TRBV5-4 and TRBJ1-4; D perhaps matches TRBD1 (5 bases). V was trimmed by 3 bases and J by 4 bases, leaving 16 bases between them. This CDR3 has 16 residues. Per germline, CDR1 SGHNT and CDR2 YYREEE (reference sequence). CDR3 loop: CASSSDAGRLNEKLFF. The CDR3 DNA follows: TGTGCCAGCAGCTCAGATGCGGGACGTCTTAATGAAAAACTGTTTTTT.

V and J are TRBV5-6 and TRBJ1-2, with TRBD1 matching 9 bases. Germline V gene lookup returns CDR1 SGHDT and CDR2 YYEEEE. The CDR3 has 15 amino acids. Trimming took 4 bases from V and 7 from J; bases not matched to a gene: 11. The CDR3 spells CASSATGTGRSGYTF. Here the CDR3 DNA reads TGTGCCAGCAGCGCAACCGGGACAGGGAGAAGTGGCTACACCTTC. Filled out from reference TRBV5-6 and TRBJ1-2, the complete variable domain reads DAGVTQSPTHLIKTRGQQVTLRCSPKSGHDTVSWYQQALGQGPQFIFQYYEEEERQRGNFPDRFSGHQFPNYSSELNVNALLLGDSALYLCASSATGTGRSGYTFGSGTRLTVV.

The chain uses TRBV29-1 and TRBJ2-1; D is perhaps TRBD2 (6 bases). Per germline, CDR1 SQVTM and CDR2 ANQGSEA. Trimming removed 4 bases at V and 3 bases at J, with 13 bases between. The CDR3 is 14 amino acids. The CDR3 DNA reads TGCAGCGTTGGGGGAGCGGGTTTCTACAATGAGCAGTTCTTC. Translated, it gives CSVGGAGFYNEQFF.

This chain connects TRBV27 to TRBJ2-7, with 8 bases that match TRBD1. Germline V gene lookup returns CDR1 MNHEY and CDR2 SMNVEV (reference sequence). The CDR3 totals 13 residues. The trim removed 7 bases at V and 2 bases at J, leaving 4 bases unmatched. The CDR3 here is CASTGQGPYEQYF. CDR3 DNA: TGTGCCAGCACCGGACAGGGACCCTACGAGCAGTACTTC.

This sequence joins TRBV11-3 and TRBJ2-5; tentative D call: TRBD1 (6 bases). Trimming took off 3 bases at V and 1 base at J, with 6 bases between the two ends. Germline V gene sequence: CDR1 SGHNT, CDR2 YENEEA. This CDR3 contains 13 residues. The CDR3 region is CASSLDSQETQYF. CDR3 in DNA: TGTGCCAGCAGCTTGGACAGCCAAGAGACCCAGTACTTC. Looking up the rest from reference TRBV11-3 and TRBJ2-5 gives the full variable domain: EAGVVQSPRYKIIEKKQPVAFWCNPISGHNTLYWYLQNLGQGPELLIRYENEEAVDDSQLPKDRFSAERLKGVDSTLKIQPAELGDSAVYLCASSLDSQETQYFGPGTRLLVL.